A selection of T cell receptor beta chains follows, all from one sample in a study of human T cells and chemical hapten exposure. TCRdb processed the RACE reads anew with MiXCR; each CDR3 protein has one entry. The repertoire holds some 36,000 distinct CDR3 sequences, with 7.5% to 9% as singletons. The sample consisted of whole blood, taken in connection with sensitization to the hapten diphenylcyclopropenone (DPC). Receptors originate from a woman aged 45-65 years with alopecia areata. Some clones in this sample may be carry-over from other donors' samples. Both conserved end residues are trimmed from each CDR3. The D gene is left open where the match is weak.

V gene,D gene,CDR3 protein
TRBV29-1,NA,SVVSGLAKNIQY
TRBV20-1,NA,SAPGPWIEAF
TRBV5-1,TRBD2,ASSLVDSGINEQF
TRBV2,NA,ASATHGLRAF
TRBV6-6,NA,ASSYLDTALRGDTQY
TRBV3-1,NA,ASSSRGSNQPQH
TRBV14,TRBD2,ASRKAGVYEQY
TRBV12-3/TRBV12-4,NA,ASSSTGFKITEAF
TRBV18,NA,ASSPEQLSGANVLT
TRBV2,NA,ASRSGTGPSYEQY
TRBV20-1,NA,SARPPYGGEETQY
TRBV5-1,TRBD2,ASSAGLEAKNIQY
TRBV28,NA,ASSTSTGRTEAF
TRBV7-9,NA,ASSLQGKNIQY
TRBV4-3,TRBD1,ASSRGQGAPMNTEAF
TRBV7-3,TRBD2,ASSLRTSLYNEQF
TRBV7-9,NA,ASSFSGASYEQY